This TCR beta chain stems from a study of blood T cells in healthy people across ages. Primed by a sample-barcoded 5' primer and a J-beta primer mix, a second PCR proceeded for about 6 to 12 cycles. TCRdb re-analysed the 5' RACE reads in MiXCR, keeping a single row per CDR3 protein. Of 500,000 to 650,000 distinct CDR3 sequences listed, about 26% are singletons. Trimming cost V 1 base and J 5 bases, with 9 bases left between them. Germline-derived CDR1 and CDR2 are SGHRS and YFSETQ. This CDR3 comprises 13 residues. These data also featured in a second study, about T cells of mothers and their children.

The sequenced material came from blood. V usage is TRBV5-1 and J usage is TRBJ2-5; no reliable D call. This receptor was taken from a boy aged 2 to 10 in good health. The DNA of the CDR3 is TGCGCCAGCAGCTTGACCCCGATGGAGACCCAGTACTTC. Residues: CASSLTPMETQYF.